A selection of T cell receptor beta chains follows, all from one sample in a study of blood T cell repertoires in COVID-19. Measured with immunoSEQ multiplex PCR; TCRdb has only the in-frame clones, and not every one. The table has 210,000 or so clones, around four fifths seen once. Sequenced material: peripheral blood. These TCRs come from a woman aged 70-85 years with active or convalescent COVID-19. Both conserved end residues are trimmed from each CDR3. Fields, in order: CDR3 protein, D gene, J gene, clone size, V gene. D genes are given only for firm matches. Clone sizes are given selectively: once, few, many, or a class where the clone is expanded.

ASSKDERRTSGSQVPNLSYEQY NA TRBJ2-7 NA TRBV21-1
ASSQGGASGMNEQF TRBD2 TRBJ2-1 NA TRBV4-1
ASSGTGTGANVLT NA TRBJ2-6 NA TRBV5-6
ASSYGGSGTNEQF NA TRBJ2-1 NA TRBV11-3
ASSQEGGDRGFYT TRBD1 TRBJ1-2 once TRBV4-1
ASSARNTDTQY NA TRBJ2-3 NA TRBV7-9
ASSQAETGGSNQPQH TRBD1 TRBJ1-5 NA TRBV4-1
ATSPLRGGYTDTQY NA TRBJ2-3 NA TRBV15
ASSQDGTKTYEQY TRBD2 TRBJ2-7 NA TRBV3-1/TRBV3-2
ASSQELQRGGSYNSPLH NA TRBJ1-6 few TRBV4-1
ATFEASGAGYEQY TRBD2 TRBJ2-7 NA TRBV10-3
ASSAGNNSPLH NA TRBJ1-6 NA TRBV2
ATCRSPRNTGELF NA TRBJ2-2 NA TRBV6-5
ASIPGPPGDQPQH NA TRBJ1-5 many TRBV6-5
SASIGYGYT NA TRBJ1-2 NA TRBV20-1
ASSPGQTTGELF NA TRBJ2-2 NA TRBV18
ASSRTSGIYEQY TRBD2 TRBJ2-7 NA TRBV11-2
ASSSGQTLTYEQY NA TRBJ2-7 once TRBV5-4
ASSQEGGAGSYNSPLH NA TRBJ1-6 NA TRBV4-1
ATSDPPGYEQY NA TRBJ2-7 NA TRBV24-1
ASSMEVSGSNEQF TRBD2 TRBJ2-1 NA TRBV19
ASSGVGDSGETQY NA TRBJ2-5 once TRBV5-1
ASRYGQNYGYT NA TRBJ1-2 NA TRBV27
ASSYGPPNTEAF NA TRBJ1-1 NA TRBV6-5
ASSLSTGENTEAF TRBD1 TRBJ1-1 once TRBV7-9
AIRRTPTDTQY NA TRBJ2-3 NA TRBV10-3
ASSPMGQGTGELF TRBD1 TRBJ2-2 NA TRBV18
ASSISRATVNYGYT NA TRBJ1-2 NA TRBV19
ASSLVAGSNYGYT NA TRBJ1-2 NA TRBV7-2
ASSQYEATEAF NA TRBJ1-1 NA TRBV7-3
ASSYTRQWSNTEAF NA TRBJ1-1 NA TRBV6-5
ASSFRTEREETQY NA TRBJ2-5 few TRBV7-8
ASSLKLGQTKFDGYT TRBD1 TRBJ1-2 NA TRBV5-5
ASRLSRTGELF NA TRBJ2-2 NA TRBV7-3
TSSQDPGKRDQF NA TRBJ2-1 NA TRBV1
ASDEGVPDTQY NA TRBJ2-3 once TRBV27
ASSGAEAF NA TRBJ1-1 NA TRBV19
ASRGETQY NA TRBJ2-5 NA TRBV28
ASSSARVSGEQY NA TRBJ2-7 NA TRBV6-5
ASSLVQTGGQF NA TRBJ2-1 NA TRBV7-8
ASSHPSGGRDEQY TRBD2 TRBJ2-7 NA TRBV4-1
ASSKPVASGRVWNEQF NA TRBJ2-1 NA TRBV21-1
ASSPRTGALSGANVLT TRBD1 TRBJ2-6 NA TRBV18
ASSAQQGRNTIY TRBD1 TRBJ1-3 NA TRBV9